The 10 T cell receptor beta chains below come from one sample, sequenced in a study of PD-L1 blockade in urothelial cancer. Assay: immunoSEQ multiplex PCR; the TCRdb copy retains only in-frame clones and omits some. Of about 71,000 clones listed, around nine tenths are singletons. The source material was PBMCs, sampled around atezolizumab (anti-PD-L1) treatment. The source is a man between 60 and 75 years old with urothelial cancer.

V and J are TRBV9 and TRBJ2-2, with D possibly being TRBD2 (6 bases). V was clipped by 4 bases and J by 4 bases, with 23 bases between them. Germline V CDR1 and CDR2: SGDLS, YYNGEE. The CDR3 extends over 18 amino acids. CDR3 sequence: CASSIYPAGGLGTGELFF. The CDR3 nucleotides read TGTGCCAGCAGCATATATCCGGCTGGGGGGTTGGGCACCGGGGAGCTGTTTTTT.

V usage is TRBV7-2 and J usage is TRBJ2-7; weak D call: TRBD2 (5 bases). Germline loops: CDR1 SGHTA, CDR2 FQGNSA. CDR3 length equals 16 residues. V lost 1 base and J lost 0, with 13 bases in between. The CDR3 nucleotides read TGTGCCAGCAGCTTAGAATCGGCGGGTGCCTCCTACGAGCAGTACTTC. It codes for CASSLESAGASYEQYF.

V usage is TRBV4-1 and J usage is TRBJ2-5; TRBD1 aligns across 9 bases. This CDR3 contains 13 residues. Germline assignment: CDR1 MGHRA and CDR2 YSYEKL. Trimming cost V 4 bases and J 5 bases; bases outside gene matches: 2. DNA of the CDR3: TGCGCCAGCAGCCGGACAGGGGCGGAGACCCAGTACTTC. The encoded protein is CASSRTGAETQYF.

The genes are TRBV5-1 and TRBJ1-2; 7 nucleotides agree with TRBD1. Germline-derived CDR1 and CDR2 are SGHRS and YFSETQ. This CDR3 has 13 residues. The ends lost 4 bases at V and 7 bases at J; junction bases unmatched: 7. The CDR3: CASSVDRIIGYTF. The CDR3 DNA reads TGCGCCAGCAGCGTGGACAGGATAATTGGCTACACCTTC.

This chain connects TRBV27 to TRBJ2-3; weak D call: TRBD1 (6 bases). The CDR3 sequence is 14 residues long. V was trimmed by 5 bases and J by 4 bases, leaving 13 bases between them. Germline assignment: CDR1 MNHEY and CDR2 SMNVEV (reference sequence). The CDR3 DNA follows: TGTGCCAGCAGTCCCCGCCCAGGGGCAGATACGCAGTATTTT. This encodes CASSPRPGADTQYF.

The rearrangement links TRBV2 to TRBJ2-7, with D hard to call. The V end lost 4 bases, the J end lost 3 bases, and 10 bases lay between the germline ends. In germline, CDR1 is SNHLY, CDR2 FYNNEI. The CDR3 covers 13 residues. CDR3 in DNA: TGTGCCAGCAGTGTCCGGGTACGCTACGAGCAGTACTTC. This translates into CASSVRVRYEQYF.

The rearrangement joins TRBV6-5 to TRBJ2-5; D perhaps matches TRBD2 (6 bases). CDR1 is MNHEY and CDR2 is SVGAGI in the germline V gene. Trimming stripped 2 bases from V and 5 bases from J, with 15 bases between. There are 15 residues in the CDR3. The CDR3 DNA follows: TGTGCCAGCAGTTACCACCAGACTAGTAAGGAGACCCAGTACTTC. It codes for CASSYHQTSKETQYF.

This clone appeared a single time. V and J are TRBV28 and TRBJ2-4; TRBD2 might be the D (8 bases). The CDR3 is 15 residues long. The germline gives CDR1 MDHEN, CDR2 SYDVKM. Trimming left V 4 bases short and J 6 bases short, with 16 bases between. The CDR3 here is CASSSGGQGGNIQYF. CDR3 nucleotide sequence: TGTGCCAGCAGTTCGGGGGGGCAGGGGGGAAACATTCAGTACTTC.

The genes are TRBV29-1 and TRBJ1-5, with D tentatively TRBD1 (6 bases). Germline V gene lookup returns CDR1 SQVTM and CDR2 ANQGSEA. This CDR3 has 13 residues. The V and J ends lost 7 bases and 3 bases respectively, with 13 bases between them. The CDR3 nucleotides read TGCAGCGCGGAAACAGGGACCAATCAGCCCCAGCATTTT. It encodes CSAETGTNQPQHF.

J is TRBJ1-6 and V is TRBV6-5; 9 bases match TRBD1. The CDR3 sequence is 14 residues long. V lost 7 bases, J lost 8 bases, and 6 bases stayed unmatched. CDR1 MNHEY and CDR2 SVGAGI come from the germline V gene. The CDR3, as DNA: TGTGCCAGCACCACGGGACAGGGATATTCACCCCTCCACTTT. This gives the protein CASTTGQGYSPLHF.